This record covers a single T cell receptor beta chain. The data derive from a study of control samples from healthy donors and cancer patients. Profiling relied on immunoSEQ multiplex PCR, and the TCRdb table lists in-frame clones only, not all of them. Among about 75,000 clones, 94% were seen once, and the ten largest hold roughly 6.2%. The CDR3 has 13 residues. V was pared by 0 bases and J by 4 bases, with 7 bases between. In germline, CDR1 is LNHNV, CDR2 YYDKDF (reference sequence). The receptor was derived from a woman between 40 and 50 years old in good health. The chain is built from TRBV15 and TRBJ2-7; D gene ambiguous. What was sequenced was blood. CDR3 sequence reads: CATSRDPLYEQYF. The CDR3 DNA reads as TGTGCCACCAGCAGAGATCCCCTATACGAGCAGTACTTC. Drawing the rest from reference TRBV15 and TRBJ2-7, the complete variable domain is DAMVIQNPRYQVTQFGKPVTLSCSQTLNHNVMYWYQQKSSQAPKLLFHYYDKDFNNEADTPDNFQSRRPNTSFCFLDIRSPGLGDTAMYLCATSRDPLYEQYFGPGTRLTVT.